The rows below give T cell receptor beta chains drawn from one sample of a study of T-cell memory formation after mild COVID-19. TCRdb itself ran the 5' RACE reads through MiXCR, one entry per CDR3 protein. The table lists around 340,000 distinct CDR3 sequences, around an eighth of them singletons. Sequencing was performed on PBMCs or a T cell subset sorted from them (not recorded which). Receptor source: a man aged 18 to 29 who had mild COVID-19 (a few samples of this study predate the infection). Cell type and time point are not known. Each CDR3 is given with its conserved first and last residue. Only part of the rows carry a size: once, few, many, or a class if the clone is expanded.

>TRBV7-9|few|TRBJ1-2
CASSPGQGRFGQGDRGALGGYTF
>TRBV4-1|few|TRBJ2-5
CASSRITRVETQYF
>TRBV6-5|many|TRBJ2-1
CASSSQGALGNEQFF
>TRBV4-1|few|TRBJ2-6
CASSQEESGANVLTF
>TRBV7-2|.|TRBJ2-5
CASSLPGEGETQYF
>TRBV5-1|.|TRBJ1-1
CASSWASNTEAFF
>TRBV7-6|few|TRBJ2-7
CASSTTLGGNEQYF
>TRBV4-2|.|TRBJ2-7
CASSQVDRTFYEQYF
>TRBV7-6|few|TRBJ2-3
CASSLGASHYADTQYF
>TRBV29-1|.|TRBJ2-3
CSVEEGAGAEDTQYF
>TRBV18|few|TRBJ1-1
CASRQLSPNAEAFF
>TRBV29-1|.|TRBJ1-1
CSVARGRNTEAFF
>TRBV5-1|.|TRBJ2-2
CASSLVSASSNTGELFF
>TRBV7-2|.|TRBJ2-6
CASSPQGRSGANVLTF
>TRBV4-1|.|TRBJ1-1
CASSPKAGQGAGAFF
>TRBV11-2|few|TRBJ2-5
CASSLDAGPSKTQYF
>TRBV20-1|few|TRBJ2-7
CSAADRLAGGWWQYF
>TRBV29-1|once|TRBJ2-3
CSVDLSSSTDTQYF
>TRBV5-6|many|TRBJ2-1
CASSSFIEQFF
>TRBV6-1|.|TRBJ1-5
CASSEGPYRVGHQPQHF
>TRBV4-2|few|TRBJ2-3
CASSQAGLAGGLGDTQYF
>TRBV6-2/TRBV6-3|.|TRBJ2-3
CASSRDTNPSTDTQYF
>TRBV7-9|many|TRBJ2-5
CASSRSTGSQETQYF
>TRBV7-9|few|TRBJ2-5
CASSSSSQGPKETQYF
>TRBV4-1|.|TRBJ1-1
CASSQSPALNTEAFF
>TRBV4-3|.|TRBJ1-2
CASSQEGGTGNYGYTF
>TRBV4-3|few|TRBJ2-3
CASSLRPGDRFADTQYF
>TRBV6-5|.|TRBJ2-5
CASSYGGAWGGETQYF
>TRBV20-1|many|TRBJ1-6
CSARVQQGVGSPLHF
>TRBV6-2/TRBV6-3|.|TRBJ1-5
CASSAQGGVPPQHF
>TRBV12-3/TRBV12-4|.|TRBJ2-1
CASSLGLGAHEQFF
>TRBV10-3|few|TRBJ1-4
CAISVSNGEKLFF
>TRBV7-9|few|TRBJ2-5
CASSFWTGGEETQYF
>TRBV20-1|many|TRBJ2-1
CSAREWGPNEQFF
>TRBV20-1|few|TRBJ2-3
CSGGVSGGKATQYF
>TRBV27|.|TRBJ2-1
CASKSGNEQFF